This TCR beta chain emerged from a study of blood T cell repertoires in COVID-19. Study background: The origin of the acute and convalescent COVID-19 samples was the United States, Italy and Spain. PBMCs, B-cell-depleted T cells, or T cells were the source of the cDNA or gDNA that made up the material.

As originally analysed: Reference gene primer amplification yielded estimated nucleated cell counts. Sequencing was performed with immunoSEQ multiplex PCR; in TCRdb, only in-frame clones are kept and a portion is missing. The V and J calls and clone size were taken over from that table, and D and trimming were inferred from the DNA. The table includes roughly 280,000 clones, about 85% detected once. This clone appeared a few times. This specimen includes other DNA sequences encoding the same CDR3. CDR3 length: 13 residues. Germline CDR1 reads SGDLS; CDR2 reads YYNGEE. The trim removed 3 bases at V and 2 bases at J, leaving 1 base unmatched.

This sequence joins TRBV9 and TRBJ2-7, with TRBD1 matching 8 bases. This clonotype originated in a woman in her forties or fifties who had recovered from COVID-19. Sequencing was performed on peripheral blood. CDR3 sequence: CASSGQGTYEQYF. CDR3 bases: TGTGCCAGCAGCGGACAGGGGACCTACGAGCAGTACTTC.